This T cell receptor (beta chain) was captured by sequencing in a study of T-cell reconstitution after alpha-beta-depleted transplantation in children. Overall study results and limits: Among T cells one year after transplant, newly produced cells accounted for most counts and diversity. Several hundred expanded graft clones reportedly gave rise to the alpha-beta T cells present about two months after transplant. Recipient T cells and thymic progenitors that survived were the source of the high TCRbeta diversity seen at day 60 in some patients.

As it was prepared, the TCRbeta library received unique molecular identifiers. TCRdb re-analysed the PCR reads in MiXCR, keeping a single row per CDR3 protein. Of 200,000 to 250,000 distinct CDR3 sequences listed, roughly a tenth are singletons. This clonotype appeared a few times. No antigen is known for it. CDR1 is KGHSH and CDR2 is LQKENI in the germline V gene. This CDR3 has 14 amino acids. Trimming took 3 bases from V and 7 from J; bases not matched to a gene: 9. This sequence was found in a child younger than two with acute myeloid leukemia, due to receive a stem cell transplant. V is TRBV18 and J is TRBJ2-7; 7 bases are a match to TRBD1. The sequencing used PBMCs, collected before TCRalphabeta/CD19-depleted stem cell transplant. This chain's CDR3 is CASSPPGQRLEQYF. CDR3 DNA: TGTGCCAGCTCACCCCCGGGACAGAGGTTAGAGCAGTACTTC.